This TCR beta chain emerged from a study of shared clonotypes between healthy human individuals. Study in general: Three plates each covered CD4 naive and memory; CD8 naive two, CD8 memory one.

Findings and caveats of the study: An anticipated effect of sequencing depth on clonotype sharing among donors was recognized. In contrast to clonotypes shared by all four donors, non-shared clonotypes had lower generation probabilities.

Concerning this clone: The antigen is unknown. The identical CDR3 is also encoded by other nucleotide sequences in the sample.

Per the original methods: Filtering differed because ImmunoSEQ produced junction-only sequences that carried no quality scores. Measured with immunoSEQ multiplex PCR; TCRdb has only the in-frame clones, and not every one. Clone size and V and J calls were adopted from that table, with D and trimming inferred from the DNA. The data hold under 2.5 million clones, with 92% observed a single time. The CDR3 loop spans 13 amino acids. The V and J ends lost 3 bases and 3 bases respectively, with 8 bases between them. CDR1 and CDR2 (germline): SSHAT, FNYEAQ (reference sequence). This TCR was sampled from a man between 18 and 35 years old in good health. Some clones in this sample may be carry-over from other donors' samples. Sequenced: naive CD4+ T cells from PBMCs. Regarding subset: CD45RA+ positively selected. J is TRBJ2-5 and V is TRBV7-7, with TRBD1 as a possible D gene (6 bases). As DNA, the CDR3 is TGTGCCAGCAGCTTGGACAGAGAAGAGACCCAGTACTTC. It is translated as CASSLDREETQYF. The whole variable domain, filled in from reference TRBV7-7 and TRBJ2-5, reads GAGVSQSPRYKVTKRGQDVTLRCDPISSHATLYWYQQALGQGPEFLTYFNYEAQPDKSGLPSDRFSAERPEGSISTLTIQRTEQRDSAMYRCASSLDREETQYFGPGTRLLVL.